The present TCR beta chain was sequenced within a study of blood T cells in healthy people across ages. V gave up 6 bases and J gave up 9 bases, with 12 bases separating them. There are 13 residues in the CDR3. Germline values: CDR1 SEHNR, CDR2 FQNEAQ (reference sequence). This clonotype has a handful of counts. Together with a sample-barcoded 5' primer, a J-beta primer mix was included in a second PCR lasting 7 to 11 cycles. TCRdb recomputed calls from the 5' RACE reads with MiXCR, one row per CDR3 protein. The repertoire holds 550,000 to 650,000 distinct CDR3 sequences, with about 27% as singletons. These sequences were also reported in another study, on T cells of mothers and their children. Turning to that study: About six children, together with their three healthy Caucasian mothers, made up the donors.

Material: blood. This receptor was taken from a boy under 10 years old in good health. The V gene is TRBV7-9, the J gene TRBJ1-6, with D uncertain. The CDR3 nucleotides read TGTGCCAGCAGTCCAAGGGCCCCTTCACCCCTCCACTTT. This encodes CASSPRAPSPLHF.